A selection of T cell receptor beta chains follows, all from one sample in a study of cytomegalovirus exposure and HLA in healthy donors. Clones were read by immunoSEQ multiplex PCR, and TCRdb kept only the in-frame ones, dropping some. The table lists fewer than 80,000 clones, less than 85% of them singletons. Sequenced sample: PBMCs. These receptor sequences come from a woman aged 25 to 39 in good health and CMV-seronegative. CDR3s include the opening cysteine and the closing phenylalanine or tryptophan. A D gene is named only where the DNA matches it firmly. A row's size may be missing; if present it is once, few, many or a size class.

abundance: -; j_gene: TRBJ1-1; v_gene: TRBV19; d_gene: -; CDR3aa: CASSSGGGAGEAFF; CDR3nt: TGTGCCAGTAGTTCCGGCGGAGGGGCCGGTGAAGCTTTCTTT
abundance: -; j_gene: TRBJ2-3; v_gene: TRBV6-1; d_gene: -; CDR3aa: CASSELYPGADTQYF; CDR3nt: TGTGCCAGCAGTGAATTGTATCCGGGAGCAGATACGCAGTATTTT
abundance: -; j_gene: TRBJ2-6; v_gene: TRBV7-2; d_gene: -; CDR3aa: CASSSRGVLSGANVLTF; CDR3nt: TGTGCCAGCAGCTCCAGGGGGGTCCTCTCTGGGGCCAACGTCCTGACTTTC
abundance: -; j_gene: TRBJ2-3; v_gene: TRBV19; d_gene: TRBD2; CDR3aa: CASSFSGTTDTQYF; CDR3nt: TGTGCCAGTAGTTTTAGCGGGACCACAGATACGCAGTATTTT
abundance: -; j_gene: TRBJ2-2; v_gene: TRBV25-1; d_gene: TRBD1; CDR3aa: CASSADRGLAGELFF; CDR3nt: TGTGCCAGCAGTGCGGACAGGGGGCTCGCCGGGGAGCTGTTTTTT
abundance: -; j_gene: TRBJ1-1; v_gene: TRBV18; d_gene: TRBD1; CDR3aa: CASSTGQGPMNTEAFF; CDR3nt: TGTGCCAGCTCCACCGGACAGGGGCCGATGAACACTGAAGCTTTCTTT
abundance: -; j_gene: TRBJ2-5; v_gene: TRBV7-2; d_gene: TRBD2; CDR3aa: CASSLGLSGGPQETQYF; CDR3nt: TGTGCCAGCAGCTTAGGTCTTAGCGGGGGACCCCAAGAGACCCAGTACTTC
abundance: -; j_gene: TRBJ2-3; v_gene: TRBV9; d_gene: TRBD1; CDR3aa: CASSVEPTGNVGDTQYF; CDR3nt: TGTGCCAGCAGCGTAGAGCCGACAGGGAACGTAGGTGATACGCAGTATTTT
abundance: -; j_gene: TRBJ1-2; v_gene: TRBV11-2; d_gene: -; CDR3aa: CASSPGNRVNYGYTF; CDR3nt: TGTGCCAGCAGCCCCGGAAACCGGGTCAACTATGGCTACACCTTC
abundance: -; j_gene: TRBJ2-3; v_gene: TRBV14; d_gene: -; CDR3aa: CASSPSLSTDTQYF; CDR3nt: TGTGCCAGCAGCCCCTCCCTGAGCACAGATACGCAGTATTTT
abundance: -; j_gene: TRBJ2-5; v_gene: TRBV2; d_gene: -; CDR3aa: CASSTGMGETQYF; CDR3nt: TGTGCCAGCAGTACAGGGATGGGAGAGACCCAGTACTTC
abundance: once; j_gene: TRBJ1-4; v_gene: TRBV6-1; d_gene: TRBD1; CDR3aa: CASSEGVAGGKQKLFF; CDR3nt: TGTGCCAGCAGTGAAGGGGTGGCAGGGGGCAAGCAAAAACTGTTTTTT
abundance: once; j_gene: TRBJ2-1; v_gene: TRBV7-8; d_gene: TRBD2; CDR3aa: CASSLPPTTSGRGHEQFF; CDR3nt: TGTGCCAGCAGCTTACCCCCGACTACTAGCGGGAGAGGACATGAGCAGTTCTTC
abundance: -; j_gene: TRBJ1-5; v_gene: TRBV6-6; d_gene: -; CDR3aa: CASSYGESNRPQHF; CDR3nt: TGTGCCAGCAGTTACGGGGAGAGCAATCGGCCCCAGCATTTT
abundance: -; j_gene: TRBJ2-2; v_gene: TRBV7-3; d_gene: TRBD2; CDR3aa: CASSPHMTSGVAGELFF; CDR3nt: TGTGCCAGCAGCCCACATATGACTAGCGGTGTGGCCGGGGAGCTGTTTTTT
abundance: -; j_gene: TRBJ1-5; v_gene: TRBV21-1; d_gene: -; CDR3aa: CASSQTGGESNQPQHF; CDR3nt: TGTGCCAGCAGCCAAACAGGGGGCGAAAGCAATCAGCCCCAGCATTTT
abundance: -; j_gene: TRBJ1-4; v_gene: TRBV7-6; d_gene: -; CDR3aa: CASSLGPPGANEKLFF; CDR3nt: TGTGCCAGCAGCTTGGGGCCTCCGGGAGCTAATGAAAAACTGTTTTTT
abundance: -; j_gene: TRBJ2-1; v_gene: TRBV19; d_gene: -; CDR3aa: CATAGQQTSYNEQFF; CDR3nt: TGTGCCACCGCGGGACAGCAGACCTCCTACAATGAGCAGTTCTTC
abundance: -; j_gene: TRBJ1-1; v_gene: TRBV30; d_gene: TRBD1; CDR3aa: CAWEEDREVTEAFF; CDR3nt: TGTGCCTGGGAGGAGGACAGGGAGGTCACTGAAGCTTTCTTT
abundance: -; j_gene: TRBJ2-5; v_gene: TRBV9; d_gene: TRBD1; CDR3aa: CASSIRQGARETQYF; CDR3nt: TGTGCCAGCAGCATACGACAGGGGGCACGAGAGACCCAGTACTTC
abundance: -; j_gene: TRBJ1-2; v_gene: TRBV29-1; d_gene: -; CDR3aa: CSVGDLGGYGYTF; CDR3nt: TGCAGCGTTGGGGACCTGGGAGGCTATGGCTACACCTTC
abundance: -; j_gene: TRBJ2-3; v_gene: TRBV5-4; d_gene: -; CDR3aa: CASSSGTPSTDTQYF; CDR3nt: TGTGCCAGCAGCTCGGGGACTCCCAGCACAGATACGCAGTATTTT